This TCR beta chain was identified in a study of long-term antiretroviral therapy in people with HIV. This clone was seen a single time. No antigen is known for it. Study-wide points: Specimen acquisition occurred between the mid-2000s and the late 2010s, potentially under older ART regimens. Absence of data on ART adherence, viral resistance or therapy changes was noted.

Trimming removed 0 bases from V and 4 bases from J; junction bases left unmatched: 6. Germline CDR1 is SGHTS and CDR2 is YDEGEE. This CDR3 contains 16 residues. The libraries were made with immunoSEQ v3.0 at survey level. 40,000-50,000 T-cell genomes per sample were the sequencing target. This table comes from immunoSEQ multiplex PCR, and its TCRdb copy is limited to in-frame clones, with some not included. The table shows under 45,000 clones, with 80% occurring only once. This receptor was obtained from a man aged 25-40 years with HIV. Sequences were derived from unsorted PBMCs, sampled 3.4 years after starting antiretroviral therapy. The chain links TRBV5-8 to TRBJ1-1, with TRBD1 identical over 10 bases. DNA for the CDR3: TGTGCCAGCAGCTTGGGACAGGGGGCTCGTAGCACTGAAGCTTTCTTT. Its protein product is CASSLGQGARSTEAFF. The variable domain in full, with the rest retrieved from reference TRBV5-8 and TRBJ1-1, is EAGVTQSPTHLIKTRGQQATLRCSPISGHTSVYWYQQALGLGLQFLLWYDEGEERNRGNFPPRFSGRQFPNYSSELNVNALELEDSALYLCASSLGQGARSTEAFFGQGTRLTVV.